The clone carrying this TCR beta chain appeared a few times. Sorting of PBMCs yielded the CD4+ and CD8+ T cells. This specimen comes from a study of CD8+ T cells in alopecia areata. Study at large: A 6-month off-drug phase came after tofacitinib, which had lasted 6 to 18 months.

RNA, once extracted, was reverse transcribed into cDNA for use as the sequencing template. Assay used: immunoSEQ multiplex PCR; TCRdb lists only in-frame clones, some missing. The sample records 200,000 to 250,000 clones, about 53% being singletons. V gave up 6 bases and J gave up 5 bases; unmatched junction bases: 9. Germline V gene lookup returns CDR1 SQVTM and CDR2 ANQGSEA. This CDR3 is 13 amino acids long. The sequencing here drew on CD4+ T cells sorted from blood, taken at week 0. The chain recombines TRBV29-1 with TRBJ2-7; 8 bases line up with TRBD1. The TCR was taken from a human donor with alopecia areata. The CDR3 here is CSVSGTGLHEQYF. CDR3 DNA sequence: TGCAGCGTATCCGGGACAGGACTTCACGAGCAGTACTTC.